This T cell receptor beta chain was identified during a study of blood T cell repertoires in COVID-19. Per the germline V gene, CDR1 is SGDLS and CDR2 is YYNGEE. This CDR3 region has 14 residues. V lost 3 bases to trimming and J lost 6 bases; unmatched junction nucleotides: 5. TCRdb keeps only in-frame clones here, not all; method: immunoSEQ multiplex PCR. This table has about 70,000 clones, roughly 86% appearing once. This clone showed up just once. The rearrangement links TRBV9 to TRBJ2-1; 8 positions agree with TRBD2. The sample taken for sequencing was peripheral blood. This sequence was found in a human donor in a cohort sampled during active COVID-19. In nucleotides, the CDR3 is TGTGCCAGCAGCGCCGGGGGGGCAAGCAATGAGCAGTTCTTC. Translated, it gives CASSAGGASNEQFF.